Below are 8 T cell receptor beta chains sequenced from a single sample in a study of siplizumab effects on memory and regulatory T cells (dated by TCRdb to between 2018 and 2020). The library relied on the immunoSEQ multiplex PCR assay. The table was pulled from immuneACCESS by TCRdb, which kept in-frame rearrangements only. Such tables lose some clones; where checked, under half of the loss comes from unresolved V genes, and the rest has no known cause. The sample contains more than 60,000 clones, 93% of them found a single time. The ten largest clones take up 5% of the sample. Sequencing input: CD8+ T cells sorted from blood. The receptors were gathered from a human donor in good health.

This clone came up once. V and J are TRBV6-1 and TRBJ1-2; 8 positions match TRBD1. J lost 4 bases, V lost 2 bases, and 3 bases had no gene match. Looked up from germline, CDR1 is MNHNS and CDR2 is SASEGT. This CDR3 is built from 14 residues. CDR3 sequence (DNA): TGTGCCAGCAGTGAACGTGGGACAGGCTATGGCTACACCTTC. This translates into CASSERGTGYGYTF.

The V call is TRBV7-3, the J call TRBJ2-7, with TRBD2 matching 10 bases. The CDR3 loop spans 15 amino acids. The V and J ends lost 2 bases and 1 base, in that order; junction bases with no gene match: 2. Germline V CDR1 and CDR2: SGHTA, FQGTGA. The CDR3 protein is CASSLGSGGSYEQYF. CDR3 coding DNA: TGTGCCAGCAGCTTAGGTAGCGGGGGGTCCTACGAGCAGTACTTC. The full variable domain, with the rest looked up from reference TRBV7-3 and TRBJ2-7, is GAGVSQTPSNKVTEKGKYVELRCDPISGHTALYWYRQSLGQGPEFLIYFQGTGAADDSGLPNDRFFAVRPEGSVSTLKIQRTERGDSAVYLCASSLGSGGSYEQYFGPGTRLTVT.

V is TRBV27 and J is TRBJ1-3; D possibly corresponds to TRBD1 (6 bases). Germline CDR1 reads MNHEY; CDR2 reads SMNVEV (reference sequence). V lost 6 bases and J lost 4, with 10 bases in between. This CDR3 is 13 amino acids long. The CDR3, as DNA: TGTGCCAGCAGAAGGGGGGGCGGAAACACCATATATTTT. It yields the protein CASRRGGGNTIYF.

CDR3 in amino acids: CASSQSFAGANVLTF. The CDR3 region has the DNA TGCGCCAGCAGCCAAAGTTTCGCTGGGGCCAACGTCCTGACTTTC. This chain links TRBV4-1 with TRBJ2-6; the D is unclear. This CDR3 spans 15 amino acids. Germline CDR1 and CDR2: MGHRA and YSYEKL. The V gene lost 2 bases and the J gene lost 2 bases, with 7 bases spanning the gap.

J is TRBJ2-5 and V is TRBV6-5; TRBD2 agrees at 11 bases. The junction had 7 bases not matched to a gene; V was cut back by 5 bases and J by 5 bases. The CDR3 is 15 amino acids. Germline loops: CDR1 MNHEY, CDR2 SVGAGI. For the CDR3, the DNA is TGTGCCAGCAGTCTTAGCGGGGGGGCTAGTGAGACCCAGTACTTC. Its protein product is CASSLSGGASETQYF.

J is TRBJ2-7 and V is TRBV6-5; TRBD1 agrees at 7 bases. Germline V gives CDR1 MNHEY, CDR2 SVGAGI. The V segment lost 5 bases and the J segment 3 bases; nucleotides outside the gene matches: 4. The CDR3 is 13 residues long. This chain's CDR3 is CASSETGFYEQYF. The CDR3 DNA is TGTGCCAGCAGTGAGACAGGGTTCTACGAGCAGTACTTC.

This clone was recorded once. The V gene is TRBV4-2, the J gene TRBJ2-7, with 7 bases that match TRBD1. The length of the CDR3 is 16 residues. From germline, CDR1 is LGHNA and CDR2 YNFKEQ. V was clipped by 0 bases and J by 4 bases; unmatched bases: 9. CDR3 amino acids: CASSQDAAGTAYEQYF. The CDR3 nucleotides are TGTGCCAGCAGCCAAGATGCCGCCGGGACAGCTTACGAGCAGTACTTC.

This clone was seen more than once but under ten times. The J gene is TRBJ2-2, the V gene TRBV10-2, with 8 bases fitting TRBD2. The junction had 4 bases not matched to a gene; V was cut back by 0 bases and J by 4 bases. This CDR3 has 16 residues. CDR1 is WSHSY and CDR2 is SAAADI in the germline V gene. In DNA form, the CDR3 reads TGCGCCAGCAGTGAGTCTGGCGGGGGGCGCACCGGGGAGCTGTTTTTT. It is translated as CASSESGGGRTGELFF.